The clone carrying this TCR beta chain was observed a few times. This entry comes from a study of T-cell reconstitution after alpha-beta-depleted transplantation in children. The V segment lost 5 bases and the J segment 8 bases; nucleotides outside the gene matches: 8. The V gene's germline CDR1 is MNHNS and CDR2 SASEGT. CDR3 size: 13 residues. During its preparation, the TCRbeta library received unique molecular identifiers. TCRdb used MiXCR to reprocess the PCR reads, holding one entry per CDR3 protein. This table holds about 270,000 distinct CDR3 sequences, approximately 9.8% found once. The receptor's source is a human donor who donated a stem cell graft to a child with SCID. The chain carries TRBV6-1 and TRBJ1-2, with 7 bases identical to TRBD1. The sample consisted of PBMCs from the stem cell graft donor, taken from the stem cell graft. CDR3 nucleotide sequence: TGTGCCAGCAGTCGACCAGGGGGGTCCGGCTACACCTTC. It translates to CASSRPGGSGYTF.